This T cell receptor beta chain originates from a study of technical replicates of blood from a few donors. Libraries were prepared by immunoSEQ multiplex PCR; TCRdb keeps only in-frame clonotypes and omits some of them. The table has under 20,000 clones, around nine tenths seen once. V was clipped by 2 bases and J by 10 bases, with 13 bases between them. The CDR3 sequence is 13 residues long. Germline loops: CDR1 SGDLS, CDR2 YYNGEE. This chain connects TRBV9 to TRBJ2-1; possibly TRBD2 for D (6 bases). Input material: PBMCs. The source of this sequence is a human donor in good health. The DNA of the CDR3 is TGTGCCAGCAGCGTGGGTCAGGCGGGGGAGCAGTTCTTC. It translates to CASSVGQAGEQFF.